This T cell receptor (beta chain) was identified in a study of blood T cell repertoires in COVID-19 (dated by TCRdb to between 2020 and 2021). Regarding the research as a whole: Samples from collaborators originated in the United States, Italy and Spain and spanned both the acute and convalescent phases of COVID-19. The material from the prospective study consisted of cDNA or gDNA derived from T cells, B-cell-depleted T cells, or PBMCs. Deeply sampled blood TCRbeta repertoires from subjects exposed to, actively infected with, or recovered from COVID-19 were included in the dataset. The repertoires were made available in a free public database intended to serve as a resource for research on the immune response to SARS-CoV-2. Samples were obtained from the ongoing ImmuneRACE study (first 160 participants) and from 1,200 or so subjects provided by 6 global collaborators. The sample metadata nearly always contained a de-identified subject ID, COVID-19 status, age in years and sex. Where available, HLA class I and class II types were obtained from metadata supplied by the sample provider rather than from assay-based typing. Study-wide conclusions, independent of this receptor: Clinical and demographic metadata were provided uncurated, with the amount varying by source and participant.

Each collaborating institution followed its own protocols to collect whole blood in K2EDTA tubes. For TCRbeta analysis, collaborators shipped samples in one of three forms: frozen whole blood, isolated PBMCs, or DNA extracted from either of those sample types. Clipping removes 2 bases from V and 5 bases from J, with 13 as the unmatched junction base count. CDR1 and CDR2 are read off the germline V gene as SGHDT and YYEEEE. Including cysteine and phenylalanine, the CDR3 has 16 amino acids. The CDR3 DNA has 48 bases and is translated from base 1. Points on this clone: Its antigen has not been determined. No qualities accompany the bases; no much larger clone lies one base away.

TCRbeta CDR3 regions were amplified from genomic DNA by means of the immunoSEQ Assay, a bias-controlled multiplex PCR. The original pipeline was this. The number of nucleated cells in each sample was estimated by amplification of reference gene primers within the assay. Sequence reads were collapsed and filtered to measure the absolute abundance of every unique TCRbeta CDR3 rearrangement. For each sample, productive Simpson clonality was calculated as the square root of Simpson's diversity index across productive rearrangements. TCRdb stores this immuneACCESS table with in-frame sequences only. Part of the clones is absent; in the studies checked, under half of the shortfall reflects unresolved V genes, and no reason is known for the rest. D and trimming were read from the DNA, whereas the V and J calls and clone size are those reported in that table. The sample records some 25,000 clones, 81% of which are singletons. Of the sample, less than 8.5% is held by the ten largest clones.

Here the chain combines TRBV5-6 and TRBJ2-7; TRBD2 matches 7 bases in the middle. The sequenced sample consisted of peripheral blood. The sequence derives from a man aged 70 or older with acute or convalescent COVID-19. CDR3 loop: CASSLTGGYLDHEQYF. Read as DNA, the sequence is TGTGCCAGCAGCTTAACGGGGGGATACCTAGACCACGAGCAGTACTTC.